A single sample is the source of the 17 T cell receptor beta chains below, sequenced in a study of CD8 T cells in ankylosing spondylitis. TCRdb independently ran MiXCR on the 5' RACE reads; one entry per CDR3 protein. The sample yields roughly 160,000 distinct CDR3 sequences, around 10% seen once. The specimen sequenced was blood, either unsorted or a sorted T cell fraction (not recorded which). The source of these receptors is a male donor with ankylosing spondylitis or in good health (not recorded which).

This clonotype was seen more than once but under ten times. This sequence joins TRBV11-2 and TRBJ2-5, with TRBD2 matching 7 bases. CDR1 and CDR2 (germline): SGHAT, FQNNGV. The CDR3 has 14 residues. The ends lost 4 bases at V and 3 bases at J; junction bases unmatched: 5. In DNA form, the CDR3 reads TGTGCCAGCAGCTCCGGACTAGGCGAAGAGACCCAGTACTTC. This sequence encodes CASSSGLGEETQYF.

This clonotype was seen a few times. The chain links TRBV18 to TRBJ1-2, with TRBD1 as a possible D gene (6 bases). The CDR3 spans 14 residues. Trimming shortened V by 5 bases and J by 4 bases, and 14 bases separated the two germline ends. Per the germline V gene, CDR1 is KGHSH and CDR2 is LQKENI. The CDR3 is CASSSWDKAYGYTF. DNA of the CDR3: TGTGCCAGCTCATCATGGGACAAGGCCTATGGCTACACCTTC.

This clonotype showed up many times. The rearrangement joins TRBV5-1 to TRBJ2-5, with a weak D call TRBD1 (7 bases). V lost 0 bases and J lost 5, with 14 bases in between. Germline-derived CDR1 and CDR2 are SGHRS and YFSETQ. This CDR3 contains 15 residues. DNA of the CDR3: TGCGCCAGCAGCTTGGCCGGGGGACAGAAGGAGACCCAGTACTTC. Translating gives CASSLAGGQKETQYF.

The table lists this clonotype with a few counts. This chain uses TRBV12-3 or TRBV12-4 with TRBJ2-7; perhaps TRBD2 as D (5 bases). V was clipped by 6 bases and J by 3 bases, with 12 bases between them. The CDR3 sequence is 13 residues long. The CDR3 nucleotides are TGTGCCAGCAGCCCGGGGTCCTACTACGAGCAGTACTTC. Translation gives CASSPGSYYEQYF.

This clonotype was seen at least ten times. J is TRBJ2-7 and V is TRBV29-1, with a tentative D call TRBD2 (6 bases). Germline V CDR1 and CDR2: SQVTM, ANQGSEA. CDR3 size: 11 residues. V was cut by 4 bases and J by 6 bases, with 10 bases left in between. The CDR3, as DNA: TGCAGCGTTGGGGGGGACGGCGAGCAGTACTTC. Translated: CSVGGDGEQYF.

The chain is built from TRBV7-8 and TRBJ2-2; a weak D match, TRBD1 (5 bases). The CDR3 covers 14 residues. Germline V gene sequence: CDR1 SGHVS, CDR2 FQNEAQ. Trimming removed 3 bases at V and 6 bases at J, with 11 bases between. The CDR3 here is CASSFGQGAGELFF. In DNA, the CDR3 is TGTGCCAGCAGCTTTGGCCAGGGTGCCGGGGAGCTGTTTTTT.

The CDR3 nucleotides are TGCAGTGCCCTGGGACTAGCGGGGGTGGAGACCCAGTACTTC. This encodes CSALGLAGVETQYF. The chain uses TRBV20-1 and TRBJ2-5; 14 bases are shared with TRBD2. Germline CDR1 reads DFQATT; CDR2 reads SNEGSKA (reference sequence). Trimming cost V 6 bases and J 5 bases; bases outside gene matches: 5. This CDR3 has 14 residues.

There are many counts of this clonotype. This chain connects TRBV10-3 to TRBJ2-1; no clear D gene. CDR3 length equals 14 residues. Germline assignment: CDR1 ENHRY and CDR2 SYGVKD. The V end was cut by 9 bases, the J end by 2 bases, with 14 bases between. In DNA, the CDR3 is TGTGCCATAAAGGACCCGCGCACCTACAATGAGCAGTTCTTC. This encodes CAIKDPRTYNEQFF.

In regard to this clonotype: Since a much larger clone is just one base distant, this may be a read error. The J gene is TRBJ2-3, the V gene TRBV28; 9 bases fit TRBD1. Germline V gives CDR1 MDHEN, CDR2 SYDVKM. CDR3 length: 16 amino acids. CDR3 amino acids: CAISPRRTGGTDTQYF. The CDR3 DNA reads TGTGCCATCAGTCCTAGGAGGACAGGGGGCACAGATACGCAGTATTTT.

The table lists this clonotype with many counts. The CDR3 DNA sequence: TGTGCCAGCAGTGCTTGGACAGGAAAGGATCAGCCCCAGCATTTT. It is translated as CASSAWTGKDQPQHF. The rearrangement uses TRBV2 and TRBJ1-5, with 7 bases matching TRBD1. The V segment lost 4 bases and the J segment 5 bases; nucleotides outside the gene matches: 8. CDR1 is SNHLY and CDR2 is FYNNEI in the germline V gene. The CDR3 sequence is 15 residues long.

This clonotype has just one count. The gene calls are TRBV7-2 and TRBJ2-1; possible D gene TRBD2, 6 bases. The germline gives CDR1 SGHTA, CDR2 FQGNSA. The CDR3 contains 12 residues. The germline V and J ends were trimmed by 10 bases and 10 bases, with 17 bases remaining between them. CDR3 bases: TGTGCCATCGGATTGGGGGGACTGGAGCAGTTCTTC. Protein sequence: CAIGLGGLEQFF.

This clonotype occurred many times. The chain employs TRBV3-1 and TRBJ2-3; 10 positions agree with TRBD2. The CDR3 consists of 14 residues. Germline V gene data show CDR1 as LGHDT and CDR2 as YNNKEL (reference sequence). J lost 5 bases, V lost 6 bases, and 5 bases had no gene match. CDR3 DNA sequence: TGTGCCAGCAGTCGGACTAGCGGTATAGATACGCAGTATTTT. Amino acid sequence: CASSRTSGIDTQYF.

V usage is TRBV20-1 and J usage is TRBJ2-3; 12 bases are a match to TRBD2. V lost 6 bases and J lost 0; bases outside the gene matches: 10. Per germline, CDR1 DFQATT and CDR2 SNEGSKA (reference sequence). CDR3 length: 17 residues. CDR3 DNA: TGCAGTGCCCCAACTAGCGGGGGGTTCTCTAGCACAGATACGCAGTATTTT. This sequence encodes CSAPTSGGFSSTDTQYF.

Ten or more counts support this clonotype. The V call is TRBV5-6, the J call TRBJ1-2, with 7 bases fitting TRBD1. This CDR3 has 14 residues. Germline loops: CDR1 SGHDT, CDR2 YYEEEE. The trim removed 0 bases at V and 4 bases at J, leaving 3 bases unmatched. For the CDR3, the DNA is TGTGCCAGCAGCTTGGGGGACAGAGCCTATGGCTACACCTTC. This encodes CASSLGDRAYGYTF.

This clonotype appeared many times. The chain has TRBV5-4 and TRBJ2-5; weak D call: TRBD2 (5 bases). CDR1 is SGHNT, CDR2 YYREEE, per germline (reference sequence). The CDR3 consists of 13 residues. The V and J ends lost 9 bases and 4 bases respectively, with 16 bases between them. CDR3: CAIRPLAGETQYF. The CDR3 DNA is TGTGCCATTCGACCCCTTGCGGGAGAGACCCAGTACTTC.

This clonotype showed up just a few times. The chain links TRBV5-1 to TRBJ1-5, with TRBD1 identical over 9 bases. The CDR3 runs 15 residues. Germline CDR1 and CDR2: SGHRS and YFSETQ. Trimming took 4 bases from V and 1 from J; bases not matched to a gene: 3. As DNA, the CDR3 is TGCGCCAGCAGCCCAGGGACAGGGAGCAATCAGCCCCAGCATTTT. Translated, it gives CASSPGTGSNQPQHF. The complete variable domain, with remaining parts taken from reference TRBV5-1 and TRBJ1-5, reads KAGVTQTPRYLIKTRGQQVTLSCSPISGHRSVSWYQQTPGQGLQFLFEYFSETQRNKGNFPGRFSGRQFSNSRSEMNVSTLELGDSALYLCASSPGTGSNQPQHFGDGTRLSIL.

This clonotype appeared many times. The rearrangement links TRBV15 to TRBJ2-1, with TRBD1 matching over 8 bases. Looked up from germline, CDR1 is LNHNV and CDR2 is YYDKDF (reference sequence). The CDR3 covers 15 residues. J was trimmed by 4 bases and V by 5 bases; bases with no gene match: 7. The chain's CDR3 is CATSGRQGRYNEQFF. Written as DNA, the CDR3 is TGTGCCACCAGCGGTCGACAGGGGAGGTACAATGAGCAGTTCTTC. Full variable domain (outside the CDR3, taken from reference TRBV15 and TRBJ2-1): DAMVIQNPRYQVTQFGKPVTLSCSQTLNHNVMYWYQQKSSQAPKLLFHYYDKDFNNEADTPDNFQSRRPNTSFCFLDIRSPGLGDTAMYLCATSGRQGRYNEQFFGPGTRLTVL.